The clone carrying this T cell receptor (beta chain) was picked up many times. The junction does not match germline at one end; this may be a read error. The read stops 3 residues short of the end of the CDR3; the missing end is completed from the germline J gene. Data came from immunoSEQ multiplex PCR; TCRdb stores just in-frame clones and leaves some out. This repertoire holds some 60,000 clones, and none appear only once. This entry comes from a study of T cell clonality in common variable immunodeficiency. This CDR3 region has 14 residues. Germline V CDR1 and CDR2: SSHAT, FNYEAQ (reference sequence).

Material for sequencing was peripheral blood mononuclear cells. The source of this sequence is a person aged 18 to 75 in good health. The chain carries TRBV7-7 and TRBJ2-7; D may be TRBD1 (5 bases). CDR3 amino acids: CASSPNQGSYEQYF. The part of the CDR3 DNA that was read is TGTGCTAGCAGCCCGAACCAGGGATCCTACGAG. The whole variable domain, remainder taken from reference TRBV7-7 and TRBJ2-7, is GAGVSQSPRYKVTKRGQDVTLRCDPISSHATLYWYQQALGQGPEFLTYFNYEAQPDKSGLPSDRFSAERPEGSISTLTIQRTEQRDSAMYRCASSPNQGSYEQYFGPGTRLTVT.